The TCR beta chain under discussion was sequenced for a study of response to subunit inactivated influenza vaccine. This clonotype was found many times. What it recognizes is unknown. The germline CDR1 and CDR2 sequences are SGHRS and YFSETQ. This CDR3 has 15 amino acids. Between the trimmed V and J ends, which lost 0 bases and 2 bases, there was a span of 9 bases. TCRdb re-analysed the RT-PCR reads in MiXCR, keeping a single row per CDR3 protein. The table records a few hundred thousand distinct CDR3 sequences, 21% of them present only once. Study conclusions and caveats: Authors suggested seasonal influenza vaccinations each recruit few new T cells.

This sequence originates from a man aged 50 to 69 who received an inactivated influenza vaccine. Sample: PBMCs from blood, taken about 20 months after vaccination. V is TRBV5-1 and J is TRBJ1-5; the D gene is possibly TRBD1 (5 bases). DNA for the CDR3: TGCGCCAGCAGCTTGGAACAGGCCCGCAATCAGCCCCAGCATTTT. Translating gives CASSLEQARNQPQHF.